The clone carrying this T cell receptor beta chain occurred a few times. CDR3 length: 14 amino acids. Germline CDR1 reads WSHSY; CDR2 reads SAAADI. V lost 4 bases and J 5 bases, leaving 15 bases between the germline ends. Libraries were prepared by immunoSEQ multiplex PCR; TCRdb keeps only in-frame clonotypes and omits some of them. The sample carries under 450,000 clones, about 80% recorded once. The data were obtained in a study of blood T cell repertoires in COVID-19. The genes are TRBV10-2 and TRBJ2-7; weak D call: TRBD2 (6 bases). This TCR came from a human donor with acute or convalescent COVID-19. The donor label of this sample is uncertain. The sequencing sample was made of peripheral blood. The CDR3 spells CASSADRGENEQYF. The CDR3 nucleotides are TGCGCCAGCAGTGCAGACCGCGGGGAGAACGAGCAGTACTTC.